The text below deals with one T cell receptor beta chain. The data derive from a study of blood T cell repertoires in COVID-19. Overall study context: Sources were T cells, B-cell-depleted T cells, or PBMCs; the material itself was cDNA or gDNA.

Trimming cost V 2 bases and J 3 bases, with 11 bases left between them. Per germline, CDR1 SGHTA and CDR2 FQGNSA. The CDR3 covers 15 residues. As originally analysed: Reference gene primer amplification yielded estimated nucleated cell counts. TCRdb keeps only in-frame clones here, not all; method: immunoSEQ multiplex PCR. The V and J calls and clone size were taken over from that table, and D and trimming were inferred from the DNA. The sample includes roughly 180,000 clones, 79% of them seen just once. Sequencing input: peripheral blood. The clonotype was recovered from a man aged 55 to 69 with active or convalescent COVID-19. V is TRBV7-2 and J is TRBJ2-1, with D possibly TRBD2 on 5 matching bases. The DNA of the CDR3 is TGTGCCAGCAGCTTAAGGGCAGAGGGCTACAATGAGCAGTTCTTC. It is translated as CASSLRAEGYNEQFF.